Below, 17 T cell receptor beta chains from the same sample are listed, as sequenced in a study of primary melanoma T cells and metastatic recurrence. Data came from immunoSEQ multiplex PCR; TCRdb stores just in-frame clones and leaves some out. The data contain roughly 1,000 clones, around 84% of them singletons. Material: melanoma tumor tissue. Every receptor here comes from a human donor with melanoma.

The chain employs TRBV6-8 and TRBJ2-7, with TRBD2 identical over 10 bases. V trimming: 4 bases; J trimming: 6 bases; junction bases outside the gene matches: 6. The CDR3 is made up of 14 amino acids. Germline V gene data show CDR1 as MNHGY and CDR2 as SAAAGT. The CDR3: CASSWASGSSEQYF. The CDR3 nucleotides read TGTGCCAGCAGTTGGGCTAGCGGGAGTTCCGAGCAGTACTTC.

The gene calls are TRBV11-3 and TRBJ1-2; D is perhaps TRBD1 (6 bases). This CDR3 is 15 amino acids long. CDR1 and CDR2 from the germline V gene are SGHNT and YENEEA. The V end was cut by 3 bases, the J end by 3 bases, with 14 bases between. CDR3 nucleotide sequence: TGTGCCAGCAGCTTGACAGGCCCAGGGGACTATGGCTACACCTTC. Protein sequence: CASSLTGPGDYGYTF.

The V gene is TRBV12-2, the J gene TRBJ2-7; the table assigns TRBD1, which was not confirmed against the DNA. TRBV12-2 is labeled a pseudogene. This CDR3 region has 14 residues. For the CDR3, the DNA is TGTGCAAGTCGGAAGACAGGGGTAATGGGCGAGCAGTACTTC. As protein: CASRKTGVMGEQYF.

J is TRBJ2-2 and V is TRBV15; D gene uncertain. Trimming left V 7 bases short and J 6 bases short, with 15 bases between. Germline CDR1 is LNHNV and CDR2 is YYDKDF (reference sequence). This CDR3 is 14 amino acids long. The CDR3 sequence: CATKAGSGPGELFF. The CDR3 region has the DNA TGTGCCACCAAGGCTGGGTCGGGCCCCGGGGAGCTGTTTTTT.

The chain couples TRBV28 to TRBJ1-1; D possibly corresponds to TRBD1 (5 bases). V dropped 3 bases and J dropped 4 bases, with 12 bases sitting between them. This CDR3 is built from 14 residues. Germline values: CDR1 MDHEN, CDR2 SYDVKM. CDR3 sequence reads: CASSFVGGGTEAFF. The CDR3 nucleotides are TGTGCCAGCAGTTTCGTCGGGGGTGGCACTGAAGCTTTCTTT.

CDR3: CASSPSPLSYEQYF. The CDR3 nucleotides are TGTGCCAGCTCCCCGTCGCCTCTCTCCTACGAGCAGTACTTC. This rearrangement joins TRBV6-8 to TRBJ2-7; D remains ambiguous. The CDR3 is 14 amino acids. Germline V gives CDR1 MNHGY, CDR2 SAAAGT. V lost 8 bases, J lost 0 bases, and 14 bases lay in between.

This chain uses TRBV6-8 with TRBJ2-5, with D unresolved. Germline CDR1 reads MNHGY; CDR2 reads SAAAGT. Trimming removed 4 bases from V and 1 base from J, with 10 bases in between. This CDR3 spans 14 amino acids. CDR3 protein: CASSLWPAQETQYF. The CDR3 DNA sequence: TGTGCCAGCAGTTTATGGCCAGCCCAAGAGACCCAGTACTTC.

J is TRBJ1-2 and V is TRBV23-1; a possible D gene is TRBD1 (5 bases). TRBV23-1 is assigned to the ORF class and has an uncertain function. The CDR3 loop spans 14 amino acids. Trimming removed 6 bases from V and 4 bases from J, with 15 bases in between. CDR3 region: CASSYRQKSYGYTF. The CDR3 DNA is TGCGCCAGCAGCTACCGACAGAAAAGCTATGGCTACACCTTC.

The V call is TRBV11-3, the J call TRBJ1-1, with 10 bases fitting TRBD1. With 1 base clipped from V and 4 bases from J, the junction kept 3 bases outside the gene matches. Germline loops: CDR1 SGHNT, CDR2 YENEEA. The CDR3 is 15 residues long. The CDR3, as DNA: TGTGCCAGCAGCTTAGTAGGGACAGGGGTCACTGAAGCTTTCTTT. The encoded protein is CASSLVGTGVTEAFF.

This sequence joins TRBV15 and TRBJ1-4; TRBD1 aligns across 8 bases. V trimming: 3 bases; J trimming: 7 bases; junction bases outside the gene matches: 7. Germline CDR1 reads LNHNV; CDR2 reads YYDKDF (reference sequence). This CDR3 comprises 15 residues. In nucleotides, the CDR3 is TGTGCCACCAGCAGTAATACAGGGGGTTTTGAAAAACTGTTTTTT. It translates to CATSSNTGGFEKLFF.

This chain uses TRBV6-8 with TRBJ2-3; D is tentatively TRBD1 or TRBD2 (6 bases each). The germline V gene has CDR1 MNHGY and CDR2 SAAAGT. This CDR3 is 13 amino acids long. V shed 11 bases and J shed 4 bases, with 16 bases lying between them. The CDR3 reads CALRLEGADTQYF. CDR3 nucleotides: TGTGCCCTCCGGCTGGAGGGGGCAGATACGCAGTATTTT.

This clone is large (0.1 to 1%) in the sample. The gene calls are TRBV11-3 and TRBJ2-3; D is perhaps TRBD1 or TRBD2 (5 bases each). The germline V gene has CDR1 SGHNT and CDR2 YENEEA. The V end was cut by 5 bases, the J end by 0 bases, with 15 bases between. This CDR3 region has 16 residues. The CDR3 region is CASSEQPGPSTDTQYF. CDR3 in DNA: TGTGCCAGCAGCGAGCAACCGGGACCAAGCACAGATACGCAGTATTTT.

The rearrangement joins TRBV11-3 to TRBJ1-2; D gene uncertain. V lost 3 bases, J lost 7 bases, and 18 bases lay in between. Germline CDR1 and CDR2: SGHNT and YENEEA. This CDR3 spans 15 amino acids. CDR3 coding DNA: TGTGCCAGCAGCTTGGCCGACACGCCCTTCGGTGGCTACACCTTC. Amino acids: CASSLADTPFGGYTF.

Details on this clone: This CDR3 is missing its conserved last phenylalanine or tryptophan, likely due to a read error. The DNA is omitted, as the CDR3 cannot be located on it reliably, and the CDR3 follows TCRdb's listing. This rearrangement joins TRBV18 to TRBJ2-7. Germline-derived CDR1 and CDR2 are KGHSH and LQKENI. The length of the CDR3 is 13 amino acids, counting both ends. The CDR3 sequence is CASSLLDRDALLG.

V is TRBV28 and J is TRBJ1-1; D gene uncertain. The V end was cut by 1 base, the J end by 0 bases, with 3 bases between. The germline V gene has CDR1 MDHEN and CDR2 SYDVKM. This CDR3 is built from 13 residues. This CDR3 is CASSLSVNTEAFF. Written as DNA, the CDR3 is TGTGCCAGCAGTTTATCAGTGAACACTGAAGCTTTCTTT.

In this sample, this clone is large. This chain joins TRBV11-3 and TRBJ2-1; D unclear. The germline V gene encodes CDR1 SGHNT and CDR2 YENEEA. Between the trimmed V and J ends, which lost 5 bases and 1 base, there was a span of 12 bases. The CDR3 extends over 15 amino acids. The CDR3 DNA follows: TGTGCCAGCAGCCTGTTTTTTTCTTCCTACAATGAGCAGTTCTTC. Its protein is CASSLFFSSYNEQFF.

The chain uses TRBV6-8 and TRBJ1-2; 7 bases map to TRBD1. CDR3 length: 14 residues. In germline, CDR1 is MNHGY, CDR2 SAAAGT. V trimming: 5 bases; J trimming: 4 bases; junction bases outside the gene matches: 7. CDR3 coding DNA: TGTGCCAGCAGTCCCCAGGGGGGAATCTATGGCTACACCTTC. Translating gives CASSPQGGIYGYTF.